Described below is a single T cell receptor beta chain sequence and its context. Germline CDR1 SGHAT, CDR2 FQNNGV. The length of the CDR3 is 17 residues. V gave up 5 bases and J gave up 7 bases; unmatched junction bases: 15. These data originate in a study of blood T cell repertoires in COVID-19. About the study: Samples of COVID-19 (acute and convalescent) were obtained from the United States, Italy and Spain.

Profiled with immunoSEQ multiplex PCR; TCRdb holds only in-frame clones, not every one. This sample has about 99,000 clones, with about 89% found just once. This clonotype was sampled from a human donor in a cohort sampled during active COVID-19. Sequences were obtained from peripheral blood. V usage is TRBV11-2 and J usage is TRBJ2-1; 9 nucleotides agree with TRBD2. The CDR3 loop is CASSPHLGGSGGNEQFF. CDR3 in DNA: TGTGCCAGCAGCCCCCACCTGGGCGGGAGCGGGGGGAATGAGCAGTTCTTC.